A selection of T cell receptor beta chains follows, all from one sample in a study of shared clonotypes between healthy human individuals. The protocol was immunoSEQ multiplex PCR, while the TCRdb copy is restricted to in-frame clones and leaves out a portion. This table has roughly 700,000 clones, approximately 79% appearing once. Input material: memory CD4+ T cells sorted from blood. Every receptor here comes from a woman aged 25-40 years in good health. Both conserved end residues are part of each CDR3. Each record gives: clone size, D gene, J gene, V gene, CDR3 DNA, CDR3 protein. The D gene is left open where the match is weak. For some rows the clone size is stated as once, few or many, or as a class when expanded; others skip it.

few	TRBD1	TRBJ1-2	TRBV28	TGTGCCAGCAGTTTGCACACAGGGGGCCTTGGCTACACCTTC	CASSLHTGGLGYTF
NA	TRBD2	TRBJ2-1	TRBV4-2	TGTGCCAGCAGCTCTAGCGGGCCCCTCAATGAGCAGTTCTTC	CASSSSGPLNEQFF
few	NA	TRBJ2-3	TRBV5-1	TGCGCCAGCAGCTTGGAGGGGGTTCGACTGACAGATACGCAGTATTTT	CASSLEGVRLTDTQYF
NA	NA	TRBJ2-2	TRBV28	TGTGCCAGCAGTCCCGCGTCGGCAGGGACGAACACCGGGGAGCTGTTTTTT	CASSPASAGTNTGELFF
NA	NA	TRBJ2-3	TRBV5-5	TGTGCCAGCAGCTTGGAGCTAGCGAGCACAGATACGCAGTATTTT	CASSLELASTDTQYF
many	TRBD1	TRBJ2-5	TRBV6-1	TGTGCCAGCGAGGGACAGCCCATGAGATACTTC	CASEGQPMRYF
NA	TRBD2	TRBJ2-1	TRBV10-2	TGCGCCAGCAGTGGGACTAGCGGGAGGGGTAATGAGCAGTTCTTC	CASSGTSGRGNEQFF
NA	TRBD2	TRBJ2-3	TRBV6-1	TGTGCCAGCAGTACCTTAGCGGGTACAGATACGCAGTATTTT	CASSTLAGTDTQYF
few	TRBD2	TRBJ2-5	TRBV6-5	TGTGCCAGCAGCGGGAGGGGAGGCGAGACCCAGTACTTC	CASSGRGGETQYF
NA	NA	TRBJ1-2	TRBV28	TGTGCCAGCAGAAACAGCCAGGGGAGCTATGGCTACACCTTC	CASRNSQGSYGYTF
NA	TRBD1	TRBJ1-1	TRBV5-4	TGTGCCAGCAGCTTGGAGACAGGGGTTGTGAACACTGAAGCTTTCTTT	CASSLETGVVNTEAFF
NA	NA	TRBJ2-7	TRBV7-2	TGTGCCAGCAGCTTAGGGGGACAATCCTACGAGCAGTACTTC	CASSLGGQSYEQYF
NA	NA	TRBJ2-7	TRBV20-1	TGCAGTGCCGTCGCCCTTTACGAGCAGTACTTC	CSAVALYEQYF
NA	NA	TRBJ1-5	TRBV19	TGTGCCAGTAGTTTATTATTTGGTACCCAGCCCCAGCATTTT	CASSLLFGTQPQHF
NA	NA	TRBJ1-4	TRBV5-1	TGCGCCAGCAGCTTGGGCGACAACGCTAATGAAAAACTGTTTTTT	CASSLGDNANEKLFF
many	NA	TRBJ2-3	TRBV7-6	TGTGCCAGCAGCTTAGGGTGGGGAAGCGCCCGACGGGGCACAGATACGCAGTATTTT	CASSLGWGSARRGTDTQYF
NA	NA	TRBJ2-7	TRBV19	TGTGCCAGTAGTATCCCTGGCAGCCACTACGAGCAGTACTTC	CASSIPGSHYEQYF
NA	TRBD1	TRBJ1-3	TRBV6-5	TGTGCCAGCAGGCGGACAGGGGTCTCCGGAAACACCATATATTTT	CASRRTGVSGNTIYF
NA	TRBD2	TRBJ2-5	TRBV19	TGTGCCAGTAGTGATCGGGGACTAGCGCAAGAGACCCAGTACTTC	CASSDRGLAQETQYF
NA	NA	TRBJ1-5	TRBV28	TGTGCCAGCAGGACGGGACAAAAGAACAATCAGCCCCAGCATTTT	CASRTGQKNNQPQHF
once	TRBD1	TRBJ2-3	TRBV6-1	TGTGCCAGTCGGACAGGGGGTGGCACAGATACGCAGTATTTT	CASRTGGGTDTQYF
few	TRBD1	TRBJ1-2	TRBV30	TGTGCCTGGCGGCGGGACAGCTATGGCTACACCTTC	CAWRRDSYGYTF
once	NA	TRBJ2-6	TRBV5-6	TGTGCCAGCAGCTATCAAGACAGGACGTGGGGGGCCAACGTCCTGACTTTC	CASSYQDRTWGANVLTF
NA	NA	TRBJ2-5	TRBV5-4	TGTGCCAGCAGCTCGGACGTCCAAGAGACCCAGTACTTC	CASSSDVQETQYF
NA	TRBD1	TRBJ2-5	TRBV7-9	TGTGCCAGCAGCTTATCGACAGGGGGGCAAGAGACCCAGTACTTC	CASSLSTGGQETQYF
once	NA	TRBJ2-7	TRBV4-1	TGCGCCAGCAGCCAAGAGCGGGACGGTCCCTACGAGCAGTACTTC	CASSQERDGPYEQYF
NA	NA	TRBJ2-7	TRBV18	TGTGCCAGCTCACGGGGATACGAGCAGTACTTC	CASSRGYEQYF
NA	NA	TRBJ2-1	TRBV20-1	TGCAGTGCCCGTGCCTACAATGAGCAGTTCTTC	CSARAYNEQFF
NA	TRBD1	TRBJ1-4	TRBV2	TGTGTCAAGGGGGCCGACAATGAAAAACTGTTTTTT	CVKGADNEKLFF
few	NA	TRBJ1-5	TRBV6-1	TGTGCCAGCAGTGAAGGATTTCAGCCCCAGCATTTT	CASSEGFQPQHF
NA	NA	TRBJ1-2	TRBV28	TGTGCCAGCAGTTCCTACATCCGGAGGTATGGCTACACCTTC	CASSSYIRRYGYTF
NA	TRBD2	TRBJ2-1	TRBV9	TGTGCCAGCAGCGCATCTAGCGGTTACAATGAGCAGTTCTTC	CASSASSGYNEQFF
NA	NA	TRBJ2-3	TRBV5-1	TGCGCCAGCAGTCACGCCCCCCAGGATACGCAGTATTTT	CASSHAPQDTQYF
few	TRBD2	TRBJ2-7	TRBV2	TGTGCCAGCAGAAATCTAGCGGGCCACTCTGAGCAGTACTTC	CASRNLAGHSEQYF
NA	TRBD1	TRBJ2-2	TRBV7-3	TGTGCCAGCAGACAGGGGGCACACGGGGAGCTGTTTTTT	CASRQGAHGELFF
few	NA	TRBJ1-5	TRBV7-9	TGTGCCAGCAGCCCCGAGGGAAATCAGCCCCAGCATTTT	CASSPEGNQPQHF
NA	NA	TRBJ1-3	TRBV15	TGTGCCACCAGCAGAGACTTGGGAGCCTTTGGAAACACCATATATTTT	CATSRDLGAFGNTIYF
few	TRBD2	TRBJ2-7	TRBV2	TGTGCCAGCATCGGGACTAGCTTTTACGAGCAGTACTTC	CASIGTSFYEQYF
few	NA	TRBJ1-2	TRBV5-1	TGCGCCAGCAGCGGATCCATCGGGAATAACTATGGCTACACCTTC	CASSGSIGNNYGYTF
NA	TRBD2	TRBJ2-3	TRBV13	TGTGCCAGCAGCTTGGGTGTCGGGACTAGCGCCGATACGCAGTATTTT	CASSLGVGTSADTQYF
NA	NA	TRBJ2-7	TRBV10-2	TGCGCCAGCAGTGAGTCGAGTAGCGTAAGGGAGCAGTACTTC	CASSESSSVREQYF
NA	TRBD2	TRBJ2-2	TRBV25-1	TGTGCCAGCAGTGAAGGTCCCGGGACTAGCAACACCGGGGAGCTGTTTTTT	CASSEGPGTSNTGELFF
NA	TRBD2	TRBJ2-7	TRBV5-6	TGTGCCAGCAGCTTGTGGACTAGCGGGAGTTGGGAGCAGTACTTC	CASSLWTSGSWEQYF
NA	NA	TRBJ1-2	TRBV4-2	TGTGCCAGCAGCGCAGGGTGGGGCTATGGCTACACCTTC	CASSAGWGYGYTF
NA	NA	TRBJ2-7	TRBV21-1	TGTGCCAGCAGCAAATTCTCGGGACCAAACTACGAGCAGTACTTC	CASSKFSGPNYEQYF
many	TRBD2	TRBJ2-5	TRBV5-1	TGCGCCAGCAGCTCGTCGGGGGGGTCACCCGGGACCCAGTACTTC	CASSSSGGSPGTQYF
NA	NA	TRBJ2-1	TRBV7-2	TGTGCCAGCAGCTTAGTGCGGGAGCAGTTCTTC	CASSLVREQFF
NA	NA	TRBJ1-2	TRBV6-1	TGTGCCAGCAGCTTTGTGGAAGCCTCCTATGGCTACACCTTC	CASSFVEASYGYTF
NA	NA	TRBJ2-7	TRBV6-5	TGTGCCAGCAGCACACTGGGTTTCGAGCAGTACTTC	CASSTLGFEQYF
few	NA	TRBJ1-1	TRBV19	TGTGCCAGTAGTATAGGGTGGGGAAGGGAAGCTTTCTTT	CASSIGWGREAFF
NA	NA	TRBJ2-3	TRBV2	TGTGCCAGCAGTGGAGGGGGAGGGTTCGCGCAGTATTTT	CASSGGGGFAQYF
few	TRBD2	TRBJ2-3	TRBV4-2	TGTGCCAGCAGCCAAGATAGCGGGAGGGCCGGCACAGATACGCAGTATTTT	CASSQDSGRAGTDTQYF
NA	TRBD2	TRBJ2-7	TRBV27	TGTGCCCGGGGGGGGCGGGGCCCAGGGGACGAGCAGTACTTC	CARGGRGPGDEQYF
NA	NA	TRBJ2-2	TRBV11-2	TGTGCCAGCACTCAGGGCGGGACGAACACCGGGGAGCTGTTTTTT	CASTQGGTNTGELFF